This TCR beta chain emerged from a study of shared T cell receptors in the human thymus. Clones were read by immunoSEQ multiplex PCR, and TCRdb kept only the in-frame ones, dropping some. The table has over 350,000 clones, just under 95% seen once. V lost 4 bases and J lost 4, with 13 bases in between. The CDR3 length is 13 residues. Germline CDR1 reads SQVTM; CDR2 reads ANQGSEA. V and J are TRBV29-1 and TRBJ1-2, with a weak D call TRBD1 (6 bases). This sequence was found in a human donor. Sequenced sample: thymocytes. The CDR3 DNA reads TGCAGCGTTGTAGCAGGGGCAATCTATGGCTACACCTTC. Translating it yields CSVVAGAIYGYTF.